One and the same sample provided the 13 T cell receptor beta chains below, sequenced in a study of cytomegalovirus exposure and HLA in healthy donors. Here immunoSEQ multiplex PCR was the method, and the copy in TCRdb shows in-frame clones only, minus some. The table has approximately 270,000 clones, about 90% seen once; the top ten hold around 12%. The sequenced material came from PBMCs. The receptors stem from a young man in good health and CMV-seropositive.

In this sample, this clone turned up a few times. The CDR3 spells CASSEQGANTEAFF. CDR3 in DNA: TGTGCCAGCAGTGAACAGGGGGCGAACACTGAAGCTTTCTTT. This chain links TRBV6-1 with TRBJ1-1; 8 bases agree with TRBD1. CDR1 and CDR2 (germline): MNHNS, SASEGT. The CDR3 totals 14 residues. With V trimmed by 2 bases and J by 1 base, 0 bases remained unmatched.

CDR3 sequence: CASSFGSTSEQYF. CDR3 DNA: TGTGCCAGCAGTTTTGGGTCGACCTCCGAGCAGTACTTC. This chain joins TRBV28 and TRBJ2-7; D not resolved. The CDR3 is 13 amino acids. The V and J ends lost 3 bases and 6 bases respectively, with 12 bases between them. Germline CDR1 reads MDHEN; CDR2 reads SYDVKM. Full variable domain (rest looked up from reference TRBV28 and TRBJ2-7): DVKVTQSSRYLVKRTGEKVFLECVQDMDHENMFWYRQDPGLGLRLIYFSYDVKMKEKGDIPEGYSVSREKKERFSLILESASTNQTSMYLCASSFGSTSEQYFGPGTRLTVT.

Remarks on this clone: Other DNA sequences from this sample encode an identical CDR3 as well. The chain links TRBV5-4 to TRBJ1-1; D is possibly TRBD1 (5 bases). V was trimmed by 0 bases and J by 1 base, leaving 7 bases between them. The length of the CDR3 is 14 residues. Germline CDR1 SGHNT, CDR2 YYREEE (reference sequence). Written as DNA, the CDR3 is TGTGCCAGCAGCTTGGCCAGGGCGAACACTGAAGCTTTCTTT. Its protein is CASSLARANTEAFF.

The J gene is TRBJ2-6, the V gene TRBV4-1, with TRBD1 identical over 8 bases. After removal of 1 base from V and 0 bases from J, the junction contained 17 bases not matched to a gene. CDR3 length equals 22 residues. CDR1 is MGHRA, CDR2 YSYEKL, per germline. In DNA, the CDR3 is TGCGCCAGCAGCCAAGTTTTGACAGGGGCTATTTTACCGTTCTCTGGGGCCAACGTCCTGACTTTC. Translating it yields CASSQVLTGAILPFSGANVLTF.

The J gene is TRBJ2-2, the V gene TRBV9; 7 positions agree with TRBD2. CDR3 length: 15 residues. With 6 bases clipped from V and 2 bases from J, the junction kept 7 bases outside the gene matches. Germline V gene sequence: CDR1 SGDLS, CDR2 YYNGEE. The CDR3 DNA reads TGTGCCAGCACCAAAGGGACTACAAACACCGGGGAGCTGTTTTTT. It yields the protein CASTKGTTNTGELFF. Supplemented by reference TRBV9 and TRBJ2-2, the full variable domain reads DSGVTQTPKHLITATGQRVTLRCSPRSGDLSVYWYQQSLDQGLQFLIQYYNGEERAKGNILERFSAQQFPDLHSELNLSSLELGDSALYFCASTKGTTNTGELFFGEGSRLTVL.

The chain carries TRBV14 and TRBJ2-7; D gene ambiguous. Trimming stripped 1 base from V and 1 base from J, with 5 bases between. This CDR3 spans 13 amino acids. Per germline, CDR1 SGHDN and CDR2 FVKESK. The CDR3 protein is CASSQGFSYEQYF. CDR3 bases: TGTGCCAGCAGCCAAGGGTTTTCCTACGAGCAGTACTTC.

V and J are TRBV30 and TRBJ1-2, with 8 bases aligning to TRBD1. V trimming: 4 bases; J trimming: 1 base; junction bases outside the gene matches: 2. Germline CDR1 is GTSNPN and CDR2 is SVGIG (reference sequence). This CDR3 spans 13 amino acids. The CDR3 here is CAWTGGSNYGYTF. The CDR3 DNA sequence: TGTGCCTGGACAGGGGGCAGTAACTATGGCTACACCTTC.

The J gene is TRBJ2-2, the V gene TRBV10-3, with 11 bases fitting TRBD2. The CDR3 covers 14 residues. Trimming took 6 bases from V and 5 from J; bases not matched to a gene: 2. Germline V gene data show CDR1 as ENHRY and CDR2 as SYGVKD. This CDR3 is CAISLAGGTGELFF. In DNA, the CDR3 is TGTGCCATCAGCCTAGCGGGAGGTACCGGGGAGCTGTTTTTT.

The rearrangement uses TRBV5-1 and TRBJ2-1; TRBD2 aligns across 14 bases. The CDR3 extends over 20 amino acids. Germline loops: CDR1 SGHRS, CDR2 YFSETQ. V lost 4 bases, J lost 2 bases, and 14 bases stayed unmatched. CDR3 residues: CASSLYTLRLAGGTYNEQFF. CDR3 sequence (DNA): TGCGCCAGCAGCCTATATACTCTCAGACTAGCGGGAGGGACCTACAATGAGCAGTTCTTC.

About this clone itself: Different DNA sequences within this sample yield the same CDR3. V is TRBV20-1 and J is TRBJ2-1, with D unresolved. This CDR3 has 10 residues. V was shortened by 3 bases and J by 5 bases, with 2 bases between the two germline ends. CDR1 and CDR2 (germline): DFQATT, SNEGSKA (reference sequence). In DNA form, the CDR3 reads TGCAGTGCTAGGGACAATGAGCAGTTCTTC. The encoded protein is CSARDNEQFF.

On this clone itself: Other DNA sequences in this sample translate to the same CDR3. The V gene is TRBV6-1, the J gene TRBJ1-1; TRBD1 matches at 7 bases. CDR3 length equals 14 residues. Trimming took 2 bases from V and 5 from J; bases not matched to a gene: 5. Germline V gene lookup returns CDR1 MNHNS and CDR2 SASEGT. The CDR3 DNA reads TGTGCCAGCAGTGAACACAGGGGAGGAACTGAAGCTTTCTTT. This codes for CASSEHRGGTEAFF.

The V and J genes are TRBV30 and TRBJ1-3, with 7 bases identical to TRBD1. The V gene end was trimmed by 5 bases and the J gene end by 0 bases; junction bases not matched to a gene: 7. The CDR3 spans 15 residues. Germline V gene lookup returns CDR1 GTSNPN and CDR2 SVGIG (reference sequence). In DNA, the CDR3 is TGTGCCTGGTCCCGGACAGGAAGCTCTGGAAACACCATATATTTT. It yields the protein CAWSRTGSSGNTIYF.

V and J are TRBV18 and TRBJ2-3; D remains unclear. The CDR3 is made up of 13 amino acids. V was cut by 5 bases and J by 4 bases, with 10 bases left in between. From germline, CDR1 is KGHSH and CDR2 LQKENI. The CDR3 nucleotides read TGTGCCAGCTCATCGACCCTGCCAGATACGCAGTATTTT. It encodes CASSSTLPDTQYF.